One sample yielded the 2 T cell receptor beta chains listed below, sequenced in a study of molecular identifiers for immune sequencing clone quantification. TCRdb passed the PCR reads through MiXCR, listing each CDR3 protein once. The sample includes roughly 50,000 distinct CDR3 sequences, 25% of them seen just once. The sample comprised naive CD8+ T cells from blood, with Jurkat cell RNA spiked in. The subset denotes: FACS-sorted CD8+CD4-CCR7+CD45RA+ naive T cells. These receptors were taken from a human donor in good health. Some libraries in this study had Jurkat cell RNA spiked in.

This clonotype was seen more than once but under ten times. The genes are TRBV2 and TRBJ1-2; TRBD1 agrees at 9 bases. Germline CDR1 reads SNHLY; CDR2 reads FYNNEI. Losses at the gene ends were 11 bases for V and 1 base for J; bases not matched to a gene: 11. The CDR3 covers 15 residues. Written as DNA, the CDR3 is TGTGCCGGCCGGGACAGGGAGGGAATTAACTATGGCTACACCTTC. Amino acid sequence: CAGRDREGINYGYTF.

At least ten counts were recorded for this clonotype. The chain couples TRBV9 to TRBJ1-1; D call uncertain. Trimming removed 0 bases at V and 4 bases at J, with 10 bases between. The CDR3 length is 14 residues. Germline CDR1 reads SGDLS; CDR2 reads YYNGEE. CDR3 DNA sequence: TGTGCCAGCAGCGTAGAGGCCGCGGGCACTGAAGCTTTCTTT. Its translation is CASSVEAAGTEAFF.